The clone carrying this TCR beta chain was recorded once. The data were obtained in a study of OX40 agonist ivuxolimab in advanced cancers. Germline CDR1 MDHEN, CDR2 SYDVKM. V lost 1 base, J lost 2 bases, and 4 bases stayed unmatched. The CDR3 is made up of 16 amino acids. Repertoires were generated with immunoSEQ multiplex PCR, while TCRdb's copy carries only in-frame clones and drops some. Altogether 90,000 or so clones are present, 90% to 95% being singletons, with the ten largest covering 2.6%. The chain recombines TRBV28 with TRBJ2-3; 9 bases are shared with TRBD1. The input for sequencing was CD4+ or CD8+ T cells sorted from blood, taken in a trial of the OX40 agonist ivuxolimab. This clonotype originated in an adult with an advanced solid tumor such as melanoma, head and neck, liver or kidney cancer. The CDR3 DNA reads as TGTGCCAGCAGTTTATACGACAGGGGGAACACAGATACGCAGTATTTT. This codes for CASSLYDRGNTDTQYF.